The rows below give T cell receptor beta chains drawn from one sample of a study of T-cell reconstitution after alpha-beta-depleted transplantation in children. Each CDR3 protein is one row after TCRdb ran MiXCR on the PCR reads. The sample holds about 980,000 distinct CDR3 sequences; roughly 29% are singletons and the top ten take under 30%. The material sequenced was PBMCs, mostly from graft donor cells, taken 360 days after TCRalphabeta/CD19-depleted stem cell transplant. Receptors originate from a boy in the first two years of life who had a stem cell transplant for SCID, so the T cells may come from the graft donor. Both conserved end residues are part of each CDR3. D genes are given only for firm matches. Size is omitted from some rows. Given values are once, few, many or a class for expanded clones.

DNA: TGTGCCAGCAGTTCCGTTCTCCCTCATACGCAGTATTTT; CDR3: CASSSVLPHTQYF; J: TRBJ2-3; size: many; V: TRBV6-6; D: .; length: 13
DNA: TGTGCCAGTACTACAGGGACCAATCAGCCCCAGCATTTT; CDR3: CASTTGTNQPQHF; J: TRBJ1-5; size: .; V: TRBV6-2/TRBV6-3; D: .; length: 13
DNA: TGTGCCACCAGCAGAGTGGCACAGGATACGCAGTATTTT; CDR3: CATSRVAQDTQYF; J: TRBJ2-3; size: few; V: TRBV15; D: .; length: 13
DNA: TGTGCCAGCAGTTTCAAGGCGCCAGGGGGTCCTTTACCCTACGAGCAGTACTTC; CDR3: CASSFKAPGGPLPYEQYF; J: TRBJ2-7; size: .; V: TRBV27; D: TRBD1; length: 18
DNA: TGCAGTGCTAGAGAACTACAGGGTTCGAGAAAAAACATTCAGTACTTC; CDR3: CSARELQGSRKNIQYF; J: TRBJ2-4; size: few; V: TRBV20-1; D: .; length: 16
DNA: TGTGCCAGCAGCGTTCAACCGACAGGGGTCAAAAACATTCAGTACTTC; CDR3: CASSVQPTGVKNIQYF; J: TRBJ2-4; size: few; V: TRBV9; D: TRBD1; length: 16
DNA: TGTGCCAGTAGTCCGGATCCGGGACAGGGACACGAAAAACTGTTTTTT; CDR3: CASSPDPGQGHEKLFF; J: TRBJ1-4; size: .; V: TRBV19; D: TRBD1; length: 16
DNA: TGCAGTGCCACGCCAGGAAATTACGAGCAGTACTTC; CDR3: CSATPGNYEQYF; J: TRBJ2-7; size: .; V: TRBV20-1; D: .; length: 12
DNA: TGTGCCAGCAGCAAAGAGCCGAGGGGGGGCGGCCGTGAGCAGTTCTTC; CDR3: CASSKEPRGGGREQFF; J: TRBJ2-1; size: few; V: TRBV7-8; D: .; length: 16
DNA: TGTGCCAGCAGCCCCCGGACAGGGGGAGTTGCTGGCTACACCTTC; CDR3: CASSPRTGGVAGYTF; J: TRBJ1-2; size: .; V: TRBV7-8; D: TRBD1; length: 15
DNA: TGTGCCAGCAGTTTTCTCCTCAGGACGAACACCGGGGAGCTGTTTTTT; CDR3: CASSFLLRTNTGELFF; J: TRBJ2-2; size: few; V: TRBV12-3/TRBV12-4; D: .; length: 16
DNA: TGTGCCAGCAGCCCAAGGACTAGCGGGGGCACAGATACGCAGTATTTT; CDR3: CASSPRTSGGTDTQYF; J: TRBJ2-3; size: many; V: TRBV4-1; D: TRBD2; length: 16
DNA: TGCAGTGCTAGACCCGGCCGAAAGGGACTACCCGGCCTTGGCGAGCAGTACTTC; CDR3: CSARPGRKGLPGLGEQYF; J: TRBJ2-7; size: .; V: TRBV20-1; D: TRBD2; length: 18
DNA: TGTGCCATCAGTGGAGGGGCTTCCTACAATGAGCAGTTCTTC; CDR3: CAISGGASYNEQFF; J: TRBJ2-1; size: .; V: TRBV10-3; D: .; length: 14
DNA: TGCAGTGCTAGTGGGGTGGTGGGAACGGTCACAGATACGCAGTATTTT; CDR3: CSASGVVGTVTDTQYF; J: TRBJ2-3; size: .; V: TRBV20-1; D: .; length: 16
DNA: TGCAGTGCAACGACAGGGAATCGGAATCAGCCCCAGCATTTT; CDR3: CSATTGNRNQPQHF; J: TRBJ1-5; size: few; V: TRBV20-1; D: TRBD1; length: 14